This is a list of T cell receptor beta chains from one sample in a study of CXCR3-negative and CXCR3-positive naive CD8 T cells. TCRdb re-called the 5' RACE reads and gives one entry per CDR3 protein, without DNA. This sample contains around 96,000 distinct CDR3 sequences. Sequenced input: naive CXCR3- CD8+ T cells from blood. The origin of the receptors is a human donor in good health. Some clones in this sample may be carry-over from other donors' samples. Both conserved end residues are part of each CDR3.

TRBV12-3/TRBV12-4,14,TRBJ2-2,CASSLASAGGELFF
TRBV2,12,TRBJ2-1,CASIGVGNEQFF
TRBV28,12,TRBJ2-7,CASSFTTYEQYF
TRBV5-6,14,TRBJ2-7,CASSLVATTYEQYF
TRBV4-1,15,TRBJ2-1,CASSQDVGPSLRQFF
TRBV6-2/TRBV6-3,16,TRBJ2-1,CASSSSEGGTYNEQFF
TRBV9,14,TRBJ2-7,CASSDGLDRNEQYF
TRBV13,16,TRBJ2-1,CASSPRSALPSNEQFF
TRBV5-4,15,TRBJ2-2,CASSLVLGSTGELFF
TRBV2,12,TRBJ2-1,CASSDANNEQFF
TRBV29-1,13,TRBJ1-2,CSVEKAGGDGYTF
TRBV20-1,13,TRBJ1-2,CSARDSQIYGYTF
TRBV6-1,15,TRBJ1-1,CANSAGQGLNTEAFF
TRBV5-4,16,TRBJ2-7,CASRDIAGGEAREQYF
TRBV4-3,13,TRBJ2-1,CASSQDPGAEQFF
TRBV29-1,18,TRBJ1-2,CSVLYSGERDSPNYGYTF
TRBV9,19,TRBJ2-3,CASSVVLSGDPSSTDTQYF
TRBV11-2,15,TRBJ2-1,CASSFTGTENNEQFF
TRBV6-5,17,TRBJ1-1,CASRPASETGPNTEAFF
TRBV27,14,TRBJ1-1,CASSLHAVNTEAFF
TRBV28,15,TRBJ2-5,CASSLRLANQETQYF
TRBV10-3,14,TRBJ2-5,CAISDLSGRETQYF
TRBV4-3,15,TRBJ2-5,CASSQDTDYQETQYF
TRBV20-1,12,TRBJ1-1,CSADGGQGEAFF
TRBV5-1,13,TRBJ2-7,CASSLIGVYEQYF
TRBV24-1,13,TRBJ2-2,CATSGGNTGELFF
TRBV6-5,15,TRBJ2-7,CAISPGQGPPNEQYF
TRBV7-3,15,TRBJ2-1,CASSPYLNPYNEQFF
TRBV29-1,14,TRBJ1-2,CSVELMTGAYGYTF
TRBV6-6,14,TRBJ2-3,CASSYGLRTDTQYF
TRBV6-5,14,TRBJ1-1,CASAYSVFDTEAFF
TRBV27,13,TRBJ2-4,CASILIAKNIQYF
TRBV7-9,13,TRBJ1-2,CASSLDTGMRYTF
TRBV29-1,14,TRBJ2-3,CSLSRGDGTDTQYF
TRBV28,17,TRBJ2-3,CASSLGTVLINTDTQYF
TRBV15,14,TRBJ2-5,CATRKGVGEETQYF
TRBV20-1,15,TRBJ2-3,CSASGSGSSGDTQYF
TRBV3-1,16,TRBJ2-7,CASSYGAEEPTYEQYF
TRBV27,16,TRBJ2-2,CASSPFGYVNTGELFF
TRBV5-1,16,TRBJ2-1,CASSFGGRPQVDEQFF
TRBV7-2,15,TRBJ1-2,CASSAWDRTNYGYTF
TRBV27,12,TRBJ1-5,CASSGRNQPQHF
TRBV20-1,16,TRBJ2-2,CSARDRWGLNTGELFF
TRBV29-1,14,TRBJ2-1,CSVSTSGVYNEQFF
TRBV28,17,TRBJ2-7,CASSLFLPRLRTAEQYF
TRBV7-9,15,TRBJ2-1,CASSSPGQGANEQFF
TRBV24-1,18,TRBJ2-3,CATSDSGASGIKTDTQYF
TRBV5-6,14,TRBJ2-7,CASSLASFLYEQYF